Sequencing of this T cell receptor beta chain was carried out in a study of blood T cells in healthy people across ages. Germline assignment: CDR1 SEHNR and CDR2 FQNEAQ (reference sequence). The germline V and J ends were trimmed by 3 bases and 3 bases, with 18 bases remaining between them. The CDR3 is 16 residues long. Then a second PCR, running about 7 to 11 cycles, was carried out with a sample-barcoded 5' primer and a J-beta primer mix. TCRdb recomputed calls from the 5' RACE reads with MiXCR, one row per CDR3 protein. The table includes fewer than 1,200,000 distinct CDR3 sequences, about 23% detected once. Overall study results and limits: The study found TCR beta diversity correlated strongly with naive T cell percentage.

As to this clonotype: Its antigen is currently unknown.

These data also featured in a second study, about T cells of mothers and their children.

This sequence originates from a girl between 2 and 10 years old in good health. The chain is built from TRBV7-9 and TRBJ2-7; D could derive from TRBD1 or TRBD2 (5 bases each). The sequencing sample was made of blood. The CDR3 region is CASSFDSGPGFYEQYF. DNA for the CDR3: TGTGCCAGCAGCTTCGACTCGGGACCAGGCTTCTACGAGCAGTACTTC.